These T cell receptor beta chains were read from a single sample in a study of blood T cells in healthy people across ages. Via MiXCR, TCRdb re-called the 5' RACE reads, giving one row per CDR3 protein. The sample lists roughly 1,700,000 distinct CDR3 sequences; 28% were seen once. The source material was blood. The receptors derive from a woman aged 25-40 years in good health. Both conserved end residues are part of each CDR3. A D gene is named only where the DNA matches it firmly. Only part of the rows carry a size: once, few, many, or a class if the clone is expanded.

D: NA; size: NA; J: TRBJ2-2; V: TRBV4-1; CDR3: CASSPGIGGANTGELFF; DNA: TGCGCCAGCAGCCCAGGGATAGGGGGTGCGAACACCGGGGAGCTGTTTTTT
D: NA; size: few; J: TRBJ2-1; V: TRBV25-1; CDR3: CASSRGGITYNEQFF; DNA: TGTGCCAGCAGTAGGGGGGGGATAACCTACAATGAGCAGTTCTTC
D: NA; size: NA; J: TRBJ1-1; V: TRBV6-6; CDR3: CASSSRGDEAFF; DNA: TGTGCCAGCAGCTCCCGCGGGGACGAAGCTTTCTTT
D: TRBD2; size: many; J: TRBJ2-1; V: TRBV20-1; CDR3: CSARVLAGSYNEQFF; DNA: TGCAGTGCTAGGGTCCTAGCGGGTTCCTACAATGAGCAGTTCTTC
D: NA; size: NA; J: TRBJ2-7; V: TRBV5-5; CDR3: CASSARVETGANYEQYF; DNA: TGTGCCAGCAGCGCCCGGGTTGAGACGGGGGCCAACTACGAGCAGTACTTC
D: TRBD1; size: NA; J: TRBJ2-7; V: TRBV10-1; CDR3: CASSDRDRGPKEQYF; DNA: TGCGCCAGCAGTGACCGGGACAGGGGACCTAAGGAGCAGTACTTC
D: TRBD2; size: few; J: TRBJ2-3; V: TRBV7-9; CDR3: CASSSRLAGGRSTDTQYF; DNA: TGTGCCAGCAGCTCTAGACTAGCGGGGGGGCGATCGACAGATACGCAGTATTTT
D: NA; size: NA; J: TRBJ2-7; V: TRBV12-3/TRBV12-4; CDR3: CASSSQRSHNEQYF; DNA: TGTGCCAGCAGTTCCCAGCGGAGCCACAATGAGCAGTACTTC
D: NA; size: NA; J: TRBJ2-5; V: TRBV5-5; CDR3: CASSWAGSLGETQYF; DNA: TGTGCCAGCAGCTGGGCAGGGAGCCTCGGGGAGACCCAGTACTTC
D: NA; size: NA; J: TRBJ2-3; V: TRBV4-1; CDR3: CASSQDPGQPSTDTQYF; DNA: TGCGCCAGCAGCCAAGATCCTGGGCAGCCTAGCACAGATACGCAGTATTTT
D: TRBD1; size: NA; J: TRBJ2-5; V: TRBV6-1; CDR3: CACSRWGRGTAGVTQYF; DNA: TGTGCCTGCAGTCGGTGGGGAAGGGGGACAGCCGGGGTGACCCAGTACTTC
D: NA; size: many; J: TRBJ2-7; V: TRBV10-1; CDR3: CASSGRVFGDEQYF; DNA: TGCGCCAGCAGTGGACGGGTATTTGGGGACGAGCAGTACTTC
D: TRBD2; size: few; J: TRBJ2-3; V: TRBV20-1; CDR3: CSAIDLAVSTDTQYF; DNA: TGCAGTGCTATCGATCTAGCGGTTAGCACAGATACGCAGTATTTT
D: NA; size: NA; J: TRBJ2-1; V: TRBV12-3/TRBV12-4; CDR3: CASSLDVQFF; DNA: TGTGCCAGCAGCCTAGATGTGCAGTTCTTC
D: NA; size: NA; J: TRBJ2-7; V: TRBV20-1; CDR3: CSARGQHSYNEQYF; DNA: TGCAGTGCTAGGGGCCAACACTCCTACAATGAGCAGTACTTC
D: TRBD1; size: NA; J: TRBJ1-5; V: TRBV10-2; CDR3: CASSKPGTAQPQHF; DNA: TGCGCCAGCAGTAAACCGGGGACAGCCCAGCCCCAGCATTTT
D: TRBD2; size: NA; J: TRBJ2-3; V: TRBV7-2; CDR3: CASSTGVAGGTDTQYF; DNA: TGTGCCAGCAGCACCGGAGTCGCGGGGGGCACAGATACGCAGTATTTT
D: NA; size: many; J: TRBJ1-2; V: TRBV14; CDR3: CASSQVAAYGYTF; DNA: TGTGCCAGCAGCCAAGTGGCAGCCTATGGCTACACCTTC
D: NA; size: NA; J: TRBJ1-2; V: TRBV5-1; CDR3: CASSLPTGGVYGYTF; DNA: TGCGCCAGCAGCCTCCCGACAGGAGGAGTCTATGGCTACACCTTC
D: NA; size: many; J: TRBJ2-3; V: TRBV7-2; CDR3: CASSFEGSSTDTQYF; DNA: TGTGCCAGCAGCTTCGAGGGCTCTAGCACAGATACGCAGTATTTT
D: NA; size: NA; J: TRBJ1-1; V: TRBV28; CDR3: CASRELNTEAFF; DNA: TGTGCCAGCAGAGAACTCAACACTGAAGCTTTCTTT
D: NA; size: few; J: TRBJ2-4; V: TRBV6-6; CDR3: CASSSPSTGEQYF; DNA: TGTGCCAGCAGTTCTCCGTCCACGGGGGAGCAGTACTTC
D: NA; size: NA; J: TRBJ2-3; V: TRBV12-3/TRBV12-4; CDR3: CASSLSRGVSADMEYF; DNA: TGTGCCAGCAGTTTATCAAGGGGAGTGAGCGCAGATATGGAGTATTTT
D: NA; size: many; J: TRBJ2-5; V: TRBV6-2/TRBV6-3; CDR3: CASSYSIGKTQYF; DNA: TGTGCCAGCAGTTACTCGATCGGGAAGACCCAGTACTTC
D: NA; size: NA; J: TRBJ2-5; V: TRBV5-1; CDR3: CASSSLLPSQETQYF; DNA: TGCGCCAGCAGCTCCCTTCTGCCATCCCAAGAGACCCAGTACTTC
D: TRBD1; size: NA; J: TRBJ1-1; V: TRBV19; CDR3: CASSPHRGRNTEAFF; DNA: TGTGCCAGTAGTCCACACAGGGGTCGGAACACTGAAGCTTTCTTT
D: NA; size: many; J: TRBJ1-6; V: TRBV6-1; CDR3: CASSEGGSYNSPLHF; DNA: TGTGCCAGCAGTGAAGGGGGTTCCTATAATTCACCCCTCCACTTT
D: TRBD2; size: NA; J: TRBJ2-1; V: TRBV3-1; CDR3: CASNPSGRNEQFF; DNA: TGTGCCAGCAACCCTAGCGGGAGAAATGAGCAGTTCTTC
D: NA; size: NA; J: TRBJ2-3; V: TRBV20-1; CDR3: CSAPGGGSAVPDTQYF; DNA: TGCAGTGCCCCAGGGGGCGGGAGCGCCGTTCCAGATACGCAGTATTTT
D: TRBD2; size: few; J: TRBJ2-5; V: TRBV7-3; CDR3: CASSLNRLATETQYF; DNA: TGTGCCAGCAGCTTAAACCGACTAGCGACCGAGACCCAGTACTTC
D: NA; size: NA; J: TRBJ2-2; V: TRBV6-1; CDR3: CASSIDPVDTGELFF; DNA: TGTGCCAGCAGTATAGACCCGGTCGACACCGGGGAGCTGTTTTTT
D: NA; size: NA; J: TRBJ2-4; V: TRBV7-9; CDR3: CASSLGSWKDRAKNIQYF; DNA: TGTGCCAGCAGCTTAGGCAGTTGGAAGGACAGAGCCAAAAACATTCAGTACTTC
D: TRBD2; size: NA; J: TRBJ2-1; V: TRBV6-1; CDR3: CASTFGTSGGPRSEQFF; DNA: TGTGCCAGCACCTTCGGGACTAGCGGGGGCCCAAGGTCGGAGCAGTTCTTC
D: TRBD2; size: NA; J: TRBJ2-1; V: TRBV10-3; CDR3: CAISWTSGIYNEQFF; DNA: TGTGCCATCAGTTGGACTAGCGGGATCTACAATGAGCAGTTCTTC
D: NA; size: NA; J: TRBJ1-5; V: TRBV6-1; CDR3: CASSTGFGQPQHF; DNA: TGTGCCAGCAGTACAGGGTTTGGTCAGCCCCAGCATTTT
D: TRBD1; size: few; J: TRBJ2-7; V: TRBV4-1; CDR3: CASSQDGTGGAYEQYF; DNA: TGCGCCAGCAGCCAAGATGGGACAGGGGGCGCCTACGAGCAGTACTTC
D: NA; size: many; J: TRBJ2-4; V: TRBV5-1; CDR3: CASSLAVGAGNIQYF; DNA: TGCGCCAGCAGCTTGGCCGTGGGGGCTGGGAACATTCAGTACTTC
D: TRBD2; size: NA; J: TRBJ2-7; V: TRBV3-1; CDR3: CASSWTSGRSPRGEQYF; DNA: TGTGCCAGCAGCTGGACTAGCGGGAGATCCCCCCGGGGCGAGCAGTACTTC
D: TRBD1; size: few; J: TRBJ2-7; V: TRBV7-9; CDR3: CASSRDRGYSSYEQYF; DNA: TGTGCCAGCAGCAGGGACAGGGGCTACAGCTCCTACGAGCAGTACTTC
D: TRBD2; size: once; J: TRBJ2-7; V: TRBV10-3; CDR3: CAISEEAGGYEQYF; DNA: TGTGCCATCAGTGAGGAAGCGGGAGGCTACGAGCAGTACTTC
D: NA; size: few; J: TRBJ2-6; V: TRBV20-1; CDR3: CSAALGPRPSGANVLTF; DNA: TGCAGTGCCGCCCTTGGACCCCGGCCCTCTGGGGCCAACGTCCTGACTTTC
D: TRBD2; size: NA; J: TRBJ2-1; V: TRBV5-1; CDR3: CASRFGGGKNEQFF; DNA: TGCGCCAGCAGATTTGGGGGAGGGAAAAATGAGCAGTTCTTC
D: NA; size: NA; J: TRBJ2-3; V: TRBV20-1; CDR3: CSTSCPDTQYF; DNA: TGCAGTACTAGTTGTCCAGATACGCAGTATTTT
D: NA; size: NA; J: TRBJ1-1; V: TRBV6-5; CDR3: CASIQQGGSEAFF; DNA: TGTGCCAGCATCCAACAGGGAGGTTCTGAAGCTTTCTTT
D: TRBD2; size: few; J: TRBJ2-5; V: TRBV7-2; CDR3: CASSPLAGELQETQYF; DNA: TGTGCCAGCAGCCCCTTAGCGGGGGAGCTCCAAGAGACCCAGTACTTC
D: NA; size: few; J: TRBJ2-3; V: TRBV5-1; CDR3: CASSLLVGTSSSTQYF; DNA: TGCGCCAGCAGCTTGTTGGTAGGGACCTCGTCCTCAACGCAGTATTTT
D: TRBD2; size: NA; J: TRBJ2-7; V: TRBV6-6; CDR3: CASRTTGLVSYEQYF; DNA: TGTGCCAGCAGAACCACGGGACTAGTATCCTACGAGCAGTACTTC
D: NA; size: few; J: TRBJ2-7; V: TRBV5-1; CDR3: CASSGDGDEQYF; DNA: TGCGCCAGCAGCGGGGACGGTGACGAGCAGTACTTC
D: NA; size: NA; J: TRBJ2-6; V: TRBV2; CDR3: CASSVDRSGANVLTF; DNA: TGTGCCAGCAGCGTTGACAGGAGCGGGGCCAACGTCCTGACTTTC
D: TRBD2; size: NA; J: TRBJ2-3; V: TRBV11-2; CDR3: CASSPREGLGDTQYF; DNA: TGTGCCAGCAGCCCGCGGGAGGGCCTAGGAGATACGCAGTATTTT
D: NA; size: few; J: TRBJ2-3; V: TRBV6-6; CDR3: CASSYSTAAAGPDTQYF; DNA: TGTGCCAGCAGTTACTCGACAGCGGCGGCAGGGCCAGATACGCAGTATTTT
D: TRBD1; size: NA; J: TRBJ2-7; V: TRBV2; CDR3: CASNGQGVFEQYF; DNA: TGTGCCAGCAACGGGCAGGGGGTATTCGAGCAGTACTTC
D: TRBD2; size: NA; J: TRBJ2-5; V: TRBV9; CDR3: CASSGYDSGRASETQYF; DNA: TGTGCCAGCAGCGGGTATGATAGCGGGAGGGCCTCAGAGACCCAGTACTTC
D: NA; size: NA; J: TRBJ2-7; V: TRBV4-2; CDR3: CASSQVGTLGETRYF; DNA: TGTGCCAGCAGCCAAGTCGGCACCTTGGGGGAGACCCGGTACTTC
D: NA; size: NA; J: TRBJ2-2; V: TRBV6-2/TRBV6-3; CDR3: CASSPKNTGELFF; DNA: TGTGCCAGCAGTCCGAAGAACACCGGGGAGCTGTTTTTT
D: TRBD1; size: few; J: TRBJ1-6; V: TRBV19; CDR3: CASGTGDSPLHF; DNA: TGTGCCAGTGGTACAGGGGATTCACCCCTCCACTTT
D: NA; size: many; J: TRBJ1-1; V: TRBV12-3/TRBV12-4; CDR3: CASRTNTEAFF; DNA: TGTGCCAGCAGAACGAACACTGAAGCTTTCTTT